Only a few counts were recorded for the clone carrying this T cell receptor beta chain. What it binds is not known. PCR amplification relied on 60 Vbeta primers (plus 13 Jbeta primers). TCRdb keeps only in-frame clones here, not all; method: immunoSEQ multiplex PCR. The sample lists more than 100,000 clones, roughly three quarters occurring once. The data were obtained in a study of cytomegalovirus exposure and HLA in healthy donors. At collection, donors were nominally healthy, but unrecorded immune exposures were probable. The CDR3 is 14 amino acids. Trimming cost V 5 bases and J 11 bases; bases outside gene matches: 12. CDR1 SEHNR and CDR2 FQNEAQ come from the germline V gene (reference sequence). Study-wide results and limits: V- and J-gene trimming of TCR beta was linked (in a later analysis) to a missense DCLRE1C variant. The study flagged some 170 TCR beta chains as cytomegalovirus-associated. Other equally common chains were less clonally expanded than HLA-associated TCR beta chains, a later analysis showed.

The V call is TRBV7-9, the J call TRBJ1-1; 9 nucleotides align to TRBD1. The receptor's source is a woman in her forties in good health and CMV-seronegative. Sequenced: PBMCs. The DNA for the CDR3 is TGTGCCAGCAGCCCAATCTACAGGGGGCCGAAGGCTTTCTTT. This translates into CASSPIYRGPKAFF.